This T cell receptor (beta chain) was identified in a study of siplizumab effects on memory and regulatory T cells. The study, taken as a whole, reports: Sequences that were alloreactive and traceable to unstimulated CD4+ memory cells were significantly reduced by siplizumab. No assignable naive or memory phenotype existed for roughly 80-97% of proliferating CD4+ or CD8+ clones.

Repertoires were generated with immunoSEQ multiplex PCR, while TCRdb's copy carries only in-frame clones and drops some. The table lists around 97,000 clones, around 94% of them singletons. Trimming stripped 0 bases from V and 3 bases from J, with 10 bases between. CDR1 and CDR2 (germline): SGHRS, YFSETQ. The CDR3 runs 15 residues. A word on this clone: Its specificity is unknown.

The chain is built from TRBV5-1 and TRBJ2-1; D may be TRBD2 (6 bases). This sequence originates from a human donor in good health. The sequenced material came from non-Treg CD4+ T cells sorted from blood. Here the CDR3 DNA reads TGCGCCAGCAGCTTGGAGGCGGGACGCTACAATGAGCAGTTCTTC. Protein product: CASSLEAGRYNEQFF.